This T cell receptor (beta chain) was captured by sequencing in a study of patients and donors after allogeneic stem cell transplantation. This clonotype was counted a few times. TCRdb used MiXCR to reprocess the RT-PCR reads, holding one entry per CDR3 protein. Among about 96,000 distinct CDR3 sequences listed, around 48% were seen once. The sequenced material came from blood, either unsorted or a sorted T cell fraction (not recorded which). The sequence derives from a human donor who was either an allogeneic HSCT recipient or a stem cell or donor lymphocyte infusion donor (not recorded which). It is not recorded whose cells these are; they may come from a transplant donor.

CDR3 sequence reads: CASSLNGPSEAFF. CDR3 nucleotides: TGCGCCAGCAGCCTAAATGGACCGTCAGAAGCTTTCTTT. The rearrangement uses TRBV5-1 and TRBJ1-1; D is ambiguous. The V gene lost 4 bases and the J gene lost 8 bases, with 15 bases spanning the gap. There are 13 residues in the CDR3. The germline V gene encodes CDR1 SGHRS and CDR2 YFSETQ. Using reference TRBV5-1 and TRBJ1-1 for the parts outside the CDR3, the full variable domain is KAGVTQTPRYLIKTRGQQVTLSCSPISGHRSVSWYQQTPGQGLQFLFEYFSETQRNKGNFPGRFSGRQFSNSRSEMNVSTLELGDSALYLCASSLNGPSEAFFGQGTRLTVV.